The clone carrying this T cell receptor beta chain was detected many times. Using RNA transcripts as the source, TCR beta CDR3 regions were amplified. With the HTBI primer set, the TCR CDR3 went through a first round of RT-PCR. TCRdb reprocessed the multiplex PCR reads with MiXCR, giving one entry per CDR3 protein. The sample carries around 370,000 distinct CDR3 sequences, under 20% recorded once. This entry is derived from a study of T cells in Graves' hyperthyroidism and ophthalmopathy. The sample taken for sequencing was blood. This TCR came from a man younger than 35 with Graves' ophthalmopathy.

The CDR3 sequence is CASSEAPGRGGNQPQHF. In nucleotides, the CDR3 is TGTGCCAGCAGTGAAGCGCCAGGGCGGGGAGGCAATCAGCCCCAGCATTTT. This chain joins TRBV6-1 and TRBJ1-5, with D possibly TRBD1 on 5 matching bases. The V end was cut by 0 bases, the J end by 2 bases, with 14 bases between. Per the germline V gene, CDR1 is MNHNS and CDR2 is SASEGT. This CDR3 comprises 17 residues.